This TCR beta chain stems from a study of T-cell reconstitution after alpha-beta-depleted transplantation in children. Researchers prepared the TCRbeta library using unique molecular identifiers, the study reports. Via MiXCR, TCRdb re-called the PCR reads, giving one row per CDR3 protein. The sample shows about 640,000 distinct CDR3 sequences, roughly 15% of them seen only once. This CDR3 contains 14 residues. Between the trimmed V and J ends, which lost 1 base and 2 bases, there was a span of 9 bases. Germline CDR1 reads SGDLS; CDR2 reads YYNGEE. The TCR was taken from a human donor who donated a stem cell graft to a child with acute myeloid leukemia. The chain joins TRBV9 to TRBJ2-5, with D hard to call. Sequencing was performed on PBMCs from the stem cell graft donor, taken from the stem cell graft. CDR3 loop: CASSVQHSQETQYF. As DNA, the CDR3 is TGTGCCAGCAGCGTACAGCACTCACAAGAGACCCAGTACTTC.